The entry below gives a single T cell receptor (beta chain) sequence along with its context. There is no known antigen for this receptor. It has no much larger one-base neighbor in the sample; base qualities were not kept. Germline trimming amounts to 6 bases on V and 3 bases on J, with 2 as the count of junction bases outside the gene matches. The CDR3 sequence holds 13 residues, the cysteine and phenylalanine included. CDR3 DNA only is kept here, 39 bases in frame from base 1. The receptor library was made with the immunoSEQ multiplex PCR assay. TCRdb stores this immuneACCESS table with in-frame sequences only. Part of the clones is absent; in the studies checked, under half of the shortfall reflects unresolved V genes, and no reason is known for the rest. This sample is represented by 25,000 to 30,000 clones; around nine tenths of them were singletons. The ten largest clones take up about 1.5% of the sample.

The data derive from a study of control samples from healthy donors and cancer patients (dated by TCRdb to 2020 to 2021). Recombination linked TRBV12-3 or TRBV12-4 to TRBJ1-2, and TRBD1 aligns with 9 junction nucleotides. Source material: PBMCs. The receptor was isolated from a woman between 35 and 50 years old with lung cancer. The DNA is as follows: TGTGCCAGCAGCAGACAGGGGGACTATGGCTACACCTTC. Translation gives CASSRQGDYGYTF.